This T cell receptor (beta chain) was found in a study of response to subunit inactivated influenza vaccine. Findings of the study overall: Authors suggested each seasonal flu vaccination may recruit only limited numbers of new T cells.

TCRdb re-called the RT-PCR reads through MiXCR, storing one row per CDR3 protein. This sample has 650,000 or so distinct CDR3 sequences, with about 14% found just once. About this clonotype: What it binds is not known.

V dropped 3 bases and J dropped 5; count of bases not matched to a gene: 9. The CDR3 has 16 amino acids. The sequence was collected from a man aged 45-60 years who received an inactivated influenza vaccine. The chain is built from TRBV12-3 or TRBV12-4 and TRBJ2-1; 8 bases are shared with TRBD2. Material: PBMCs from blood, obtained approximately 15 days before vaccination. The CDR3 DNA is TGTGCCAGCAGTTTCGACACAGGGACTAGAAACAATGAGCAGTTCTTC. Translating it yields CASSFDTGTRNNEQFF.